This T cell receptor beta chain was found in a study of blood T cell repertoires in COVID-19. Study summary: Specimens from acute and convalescent COVID-19 originated in the United States, Italy and Spain. T cells, B-cell-depleted T cells, or PBMCs supplied cDNA or gDNA.

Study processing details: Estimation of nucleated cell counts relied on the amplification of reference gene primers. This table comes from immunoSEQ multiplex PCR, and its TCRdb copy is limited to in-frame clones, with some not included. The V and J calls and clone size are taken from that table; D and trimming were inferred from the DNA. Among 65,000 to 90,000 clones listed, around 86% were seen once. Per the germline V gene, CDR1 is SGHDT and CDR2 is YYEEEE. This CDR3 has 14 amino acids. Deletions cut 4 bases from V and 0 bases from J, with 10 bases between. This clonotype originated in a woman aged 18 to 35 with acute or convalescent COVID-19. The V gene is TRBV5-6, the J gene TRBJ1-1, with D maybe TRBD1 (5 bases). Sequenced material: peripheral blood. The CDR3 is CASSPRQMNTEAFF. Written as DNA, the CDR3 is TGTGCCAGCAGCCCAAGACAGATGAACACTGAAGCTTTCTTT.